The clone carrying this T cell receptor beta chain showed up just a few times. This sample was taken from a study of T cells in Graves' hyperthyroidism and ophthalmopathy. Newly diagnosed hyperthyroidism patients aged 18 to 65 years had disease lasting under 2 months. Patients were excluded for uncontrolled infection, other autoimmune disease, pregnancy or lactation. The diagnoses drew upon clinical symptoms, serum thyroxine and TRAb, thyroid ultrasound and orbital computed tomography. The source material, RNA transcripts, was used to amplify TCR beta CDR3 regions. TCR CDR3 regions were first amplified by RT-PCR with HTBI primers. From the multiplex PCR reads, TCRdb called clonotypes with MiXCR, one entry per CDR3 protein. Of some 740,000 distinct CDR3 sequences in the sample, roughly 15% were seen once. This TCR derives from a woman aged 18 to 35 with Graves' hyperthyroidism. The sequenced material came from blood.

CDR3 protein: CASSQALGGGAMNTEAFF. The CDR3 nucleotides are TGTGCCAGCAGCCAAGCCCTAGGAGGGGGCGCGATGAACACTGAAGCTTTCTTT. This rearrangement joins TRBV14 to TRBJ1-1; 7 positions match TRBD1. Germline loops: CDR1 SGHDN, CDR2 FVKESK. J gave up 0 bases and V 1 base, and 11 bases lay outside the gene matches. CDR3 size: 18 residues.